A selection of T cell receptor beta chains follows, all from one sample in a study of tumor-infiltrating lymphocytes in localized non-small cell lung cancer. TCRdb's table, derived via immunoSEQ multiplex PCR, lists solely in-frame clones and lacks some. The sample records 13,000 or so clones, roughly 79% being singletons. What was sequenced was lung tumor tissue. These receptors were taken from a human donor with non-small cell lung cancer. Both conserved end residues are part of each CDR3. Fields, in order: V gene, D gene, clone size, J gene, CDR3 DNA, CDR3 protein. The D gene is left open where the match is weak. Rows may omit the clone size; those that give it use once, few, many or a size class.

v_gene: TRBV7-2; d_gene: .; abundance: .; j_gene: TRBJ1-6; CDR3nt: TGTGCCAGCAGCTTAATTGCCTTTTCACCCCTCCACTTT; CDR3aa: CASSLIAFSPLHF
v_gene: TRBV11-2; d_gene: .; abundance: .; j_gene: TRBJ1-5; CDR3nt: TGTGCCAGCAGCTTGAACCTAGGGCAGCCCCAGCATTTT; CDR3aa: CASSLNLGQPQHF
v_gene: TRBV29-1; d_gene: .; abundance: .; j_gene: TRBJ2-2; CDR3nt: TGCAGCGTTGGAGGCAGTTGGTCCGGGGAGCTGTTTTTT; CDR3aa: CSVGGSWSGELFF
v_gene: TRBV7-2; d_gene: TRBD2; abundance: .; j_gene: TRBJ2-2; CDR3nt: TGTGCCAGCAGCCTTATAGCGGGAGGCGGCACCGGGGAGCTGTTTTTT; CDR3aa: CASSLIAGGGTGELFF
v_gene: TRBV5-4; d_gene: TRBD2; abundance: .; j_gene: TRBJ2-2; CDR3nt: TGTGCCAGCAGCTTCGGTAGCGGGAGAATCCCCGGGGAGCTGTTTTTT; CDR3aa: CASSFGSGRIPGELFF
v_gene: TRBV7-7; d_gene: TRBD2; abundance: .; j_gene: TRBJ2-5; CDR3nt: TGTGCCAGCAGCTCGGGACTAGAAGAGACCCAGTACTTC; CDR3aa: CASSSGLEETQYF
v_gene: TRBV6-1; d_gene: .; abundance: .; j_gene: TRBJ1-1; CDR3nt: TGTGCCAGCAGTGAAAGGGGCGGGGGGGACACTGAAGCTTTCTTT; CDR3aa: CASSERGGGDTEAFF
v_gene: TRBV29-1; d_gene: TRBD1; abundance: .; j_gene: TRBJ2-7; CDR3nt: TGCAGCGTCACACGGGGACAGGGGGCCTACGAGCAGTACTTC; CDR3aa: CSVTRGQGAYEQYF
v_gene: TRBV19; d_gene: .; abundance: few; j_gene: TRBJ2-3; CDR3nt: TGTGCCAGTAGCCGGGACCGCCAGGATACGCAGTATTTT; CDR3aa: CASSRDRQDTQYF
v_gene: TRBV19; d_gene: .; abundance: .; j_gene: TRBJ1-2; CDR3nt: TGTGCCAGTACCCAATCAGGGACACGCTTCGGCTACACCTTC; CDR3aa: CASTQSGTRFGYTF
v_gene: TRBV7-9; d_gene: .; abundance: .; j_gene: TRBJ2-5; CDR3nt: TGTGCCAGCAGCTTAGTGAATCGCCAGGACACCAACTTC; CDR3aa: CASSLVNRQDTNF
v_gene: TRBV5-1; d_gene: TRBD1; abundance: .; j_gene: TRBJ1-3; CDR3nt: TGCGCCAGCAGCCCCGGGACAGCAGTCTATGGGAGAAACACCATATATTTT; CDR3aa: CASSPGTAVYGRNTIYF
v_gene: TRBV4-1; d_gene: .; abundance: .; j_gene: TRBJ2-3; CDR3nt: TGCGCCAGCAGCCAACAAGGTGGGTTGGGTCGTGCCGCCCCGCAGTATTTT; CDR3aa: CASSQQGGLGRAAPQYF
v_gene: TRBV5-5; d_gene: .; abundance: once; j_gene: TRBJ2-5; CDR3nt: TGTGCCAGCAGCCGGTTCGAGAGGGGCCCAGAGACCCAGTACTTC; CDR3aa: CASSRFERGPETQYF
v_gene: TRBV28; d_gene: TRBD2; abundance: once; j_gene: TRBJ2-1; CDR3nt: TGTGCCAGCAGCGGGACTACCGCAGGCTCCTACAATGAGCAGTTCTTC; CDR3aa: CASSGTTAGSYNEQFF
v_gene: TRBV18; d_gene: .; abundance: .; j_gene: TRBJ1-2; CDR3nt: TGTGCCAGCTCACCACGTACGGGGGACTATGGCTACACCTTC; CDR3aa: CASSPRTGDYGYTF
v_gene: TRBV28; d_gene: TRBD2; abundance: once; j_gene: TRBJ2-3; CDR3nt: TGTGCCAGCAACACGGCACTAGCGGGAGCACTTACGCAGTATTTT; CDR3aa: CASNTALAGALTQYF
v_gene: TRBV25-1; d_gene: TRBD2; abundance: once; j_gene: TRBJ2-2; CDR3nt: TGTGCCAGCAGTAGTCTAGCGGGGGTCGCGAACACCGGGGAGCTGTTTTTT; CDR3aa: CASSSLAGVANTGELFF
v_gene: TRBV29-1; d_gene: .; abundance: .; j_gene: TRBJ2-6; CDR3nt: TGCAGCGCCGTTATCGACATTTCCGGGGCCAACGTCCTGACTTTC; CDR3aa: CSAVIDISGANVLTF
v_gene: TRBV11-2; d_gene: TRBD2; abundance: .; j_gene: TRBJ2-7; CDR3nt: TGTGCCAGCAGACCCCCGATTTGGACTAGCGACTCCTACGAGCAGTACTTC; CDR3aa: CASRPPIWTSDSYEQYF
v_gene: TRBV30; d_gene: .; abundance: .; j_gene: TRBJ2-3; CDR3nt: TGTGCCTGGAGTGGACCATGGGGGGGGCCCCGGGGCACAGATACGCAGTATTTT; CDR3aa: CAWSGPWGGPRGTDTQYF
v_gene: TRBV7-2; d_gene: .; abundance: few; j_gene: TRBJ1-1; CDR3nt: TGTGCCAGCAGCTTGTTGGGGACTGAAGCTTTCTTT; CDR3aa: CASSLLGTEAFF
v_gene: TRBV5-8; d_gene: TRBD2; abundance: .; j_gene: TRBJ2-3; CDR3nt: TGTGCCAGCAGCGGCTTCTTTACTAGCGGTTTCAGCACAGATACGCAGTATTTT; CDR3aa: CASSGFFTSGFSTDTQYF
v_gene: TRBV29-1; d_gene: .; abundance: .; j_gene: TRBJ1-1; CDR3nt: TGCAGCGTTCGACTGAACACTGAAGCTTTCTTT; CDR3aa: CSVRLNTEAFF
v_gene: TRBV7-9; d_gene: TRBD1; abundance: .; j_gene: TRBJ1-2; CDR3nt: TGTGCCAGCAGCGCCTGGACAGGGGATGGCTACACCTTC; CDR3aa: CASSAWTGDGYTF
v_gene: TRBV18; d_gene: .; abundance: .; j_gene: TRBJ2-3; CDR3nt: TGTGCCAGCTCACTGGCAGGATCTAGCACAGATACGCAGTATTTT; CDR3aa: CASSLAGSSTDTQYF
v_gene: TRBV5-8; d_gene: .; abundance: .; j_gene: TRBJ2-5; CDR3nt: TGTGCCAGCAGCTTGTGGGGGAGGACAGAGACCCAGTACTTC; CDR3aa: CASSLWGRTETQYF
v_gene: TRBV2; d_gene: TRBD2; abundance: once; j_gene: TRBJ2-5; CDR3nt: TGTGCCAGCAGTGACCCCGATGGGGAGGGAGAAGAGACCCAGTACTTC; CDR3aa: CASSDPDGEGEETQYF
v_gene: TRBV19; d_gene: .; abundance: .; j_gene: TRBJ2-2; CDR3nt: TGTGCCAGTAGTATAGGGGGGGCCGGCGGGGAGCTGTTTTTT; CDR3aa: CASSIGGAGGELFF
v_gene: TRBV19; d_gene: TRBD2; abundance: .; j_gene: TRBJ2-7; CDR3nt: TGTGCCAGTAGTCCGCTAGCGGGGGACGGCTCCTACGAGCAGTACTTC; CDR3aa: CASSPLAGDGSYEQYF
v_gene: TRBV11-2; d_gene: .; abundance: .; j_gene: TRBJ2-5; CDR3nt: TGTGCCAGCAGCTTATCCCCCCTAGCGTTCCAAGAGACCCAGTACTTC; CDR3aa: CASSLSPLAFQETQYF
v_gene: TRBV5-6; d_gene: TRBD2; abundance: .; j_gene: TRBJ2-7; CDR3nt: TGTGCCAGCAGCTCAACGCTAGCGGGAGGGCCTTTGTACGAGCAGTACTTC; CDR3aa: CASSSTLAGGPLYEQYF
v_gene: TRBV13; d_gene: TRBD2; abundance: .; j_gene: TRBJ2-1; CDR3nt: TGTGCCAGCAGCCCGGGGACTAGCGGGGTTCCCCTCTCCTACAATGAGCAGTTCTTC; CDR3aa: CASSPGTSGVPLSYNEQFF
v_gene: TRBV19; d_gene: .; abundance: .; j_gene: TRBJ2-3; CDR3nt: TGTGCCAGTAGTATGGACCGGCTAAGCACAGATACGCAGTATTTT; CDR3aa: CASSMDRLSTDTQYF
v_gene: TRBV7-3; d_gene: .; abundance: .; j_gene: TRBJ1-4; CDR3nt: TGTGCCAGCAGCTTACGGTACAATGAAAAACTGTTTTTT; CDR3aa: CASSLRYNEKLFF
v_gene: TRBV28; d_gene: .; abundance: .; j_gene: TRBJ2-4; CDR3nt: TGTGCCAGCAGCCTCCCCCGGGCCCCACTAGCCAAAAACATTCAGTACTTC; CDR3aa: CASSLPRAPLAKNIQYF
v_gene: TRBV7-9; d_gene: TRBD1; abundance: .; j_gene: TRBJ1-1; CDR3nt: TGTGCCAGCAGTTATGACAGGGCCCTCGCTGAAGCTTTCTTT; CDR3aa: CASSYDRALAEAFF
v_gene: TRBV7-2; d_gene: .; abundance: .; j_gene: TRBJ1-6; CDR3nt: TGTGCCAGCAGCTCGCGTGACTCCTATAATTCACCCCTCCACTTT; CDR3aa: CASSSRDSYNSPLHF
v_gene: TRBV5-4; d_gene: TRBD2; abundance: .; j_gene: TRBJ2-1; CDR3nt: TGTGCCAGCAGCTTGGCCTCGCGGGGGGGGCACAATGAGCAGTTCTTC; CDR3aa: CASSLASRGGHNEQFF
v_gene: TRBV6-5; d_gene: .; abundance: .; j_gene: TRBJ1-3; CDR3nt: TGTGCCAGCAGTCCTATGGGGGCTGGAAACACCATATATTTT; CDR3aa: CASSPMGAGNTIYF
v_gene: TRBV6-5; d_gene: .; abundance: .; j_gene: TRBJ1-6; CDR3nt: TGTGCCAGCAGTTACTTGGGCAGATATAATTCACCCCTCCACTTT; CDR3aa: CASSYLGRYNSPLHF
v_gene: TRBV7-6; d_gene: TRBD1; abundance: .; j_gene: TRBJ1-4; CDR3nt: TGTGCCAGCAGCATAGGACAGGGGGCTAATGAAAAACTGTTTTTT; CDR3aa: CASSIGQGANEKLFF